This T cell receptor (beta chain) is drawn from a study of Ad26.COV2.S vaccination and SARS-CoV-2 variants. Study-wide points: Vaccine recipients showed a spike-specific TCR breadth that was higher than in placebo recipients. In TCR breadth and depth analyses, total T cell responses may have been underestimated.

This table comes from immunoSEQ multiplex PCR, and its TCRdb copy is limited to in-frame clones, with some not included. The sample holds about 350,000 clones, 86% seen once. V was pared by 8 bases and J by 2 bases, with 9 bases of the junction left unmatched. CDR1 SEHNR and CDR2 FQNEAQ come from the germline V gene (reference sequence). The CDR3 totals 17 residues. Treatment given: roughly 18 received Ad26.COV2.S at low or high dose, single or two shots; 5 received placebo; per-sample allocation not given. The study sampled participants on day 63 after the first vaccine or placebo injection. For this clone: The antigen is not known.

The chain recombines TRBV7-9 with TRBJ2-1, with 13 bases fitting TRBD2. This material consisted of peripheral blood, taken in a trial of Ad26.COV2.S vaccine versus placebo. The source of this sequence is a person between 18 and 65 years old who received the Ad26.COV2.S COVID-19 vaccine or a placebo. The CDR3 spells CASGSGTSGKTYNEQFF. DNA for the CDR3: TGTGCCAGCGGCTCCGGGACTAGCGGGAAAACCTACAATGAGCAGTTCTTC.